Listed below are T cell receptor beta chains from one sample, sequenced in a study of blood T cell repertoires in COVID-19. Only in-frame clones appear in the TCRdb table, and some are missing; sequencing was by immunoSEQ multiplex PCR. The sample holds some 97,000 clones, roughly 90% seen once. The sequencing sample was made of peripheral blood. Receptor source: a man in his fifties or sixties with acute or convalescent COVID-19. Both conserved end residues are part of each CDR3. A D gene is named only where the DNA matches it firmly. Clone size is not always given. Where it is, it says once, few, many or a class for expanded clones.

d_call: TRBD1
j_call: TRBJ1-2
clone_size: NA
v_call: TRBV5-1
cdr3_nt: TGCGCCAGCAGCTCCGGACAGGGGCCGGTGGGGTACTATGGCTACACCTTC
cdr3_aa: CASSSGQGPVGYYGYTF

d_call: NA
j_call: TRBJ2-2
clone_size: NA
v_call: TRBV11-3
cdr3_nt: TGTGCCAGCAGCCCCGGTACTGCCACCGGGGAGCTGTTTTTT
cdr3_aa: CASSPGTATGELFF

d_call: TRBD1
j_call: TRBJ2-1
clone_size: once
v_call: TRBV29-1
cdr3_nt: TGCAGCGTGAGAACAGGGGGCGCCTACAATGAGCAGTTCTTC
cdr3_aa: CSVRTGGAYNEQFF

d_call: NA
j_call: TRBJ1-2
clone_size: once
v_call: TRBV19
cdr3_nt: TGTGCCAGTAGCTGGCTAGGACAGAAAACCTTAAACTATGGCTACACCTTC
cdr3_aa: CASSWLGQKTLNYGYTF

d_call: TRBD2
j_call: TRBJ2-3
clone_size: NA
v_call: TRBV5-1
cdr3_nt: TGCGCCAGCAGCATAGCCCTTAGCGGGAGCACAGATACGCAGTATTTT
cdr3_aa: CASSIALSGSTDTQYF

d_call: NA
j_call: TRBJ2-7
clone_size: NA
v_call: TRBV5-1
cdr3_nt: TGCGCCAGCAACCACGGAGGGCCGAAATACGAGCAGTACTTC
cdr3_aa: CASNHGGPKYEQYF

d_call: TRBD1
j_call: TRBJ1-5
clone_size: NA
v_call: TRBV28
cdr3_nt: TGTGCCAGCAGTTCTACGGGGACAGGGGGTCGGCAGCCCCAGCATTTT
cdr3_aa: CASSSTGTGGRQPQHF

d_call: NA
j_call: TRBJ1-5
clone_size: once
v_call: TRBV27
cdr3_nt: TGTGCCAGCAGTTCCTACGGGGGGCTTAATAGCAATCAGCCCCAGCATTTT
cdr3_aa: CASSSYGGLNSNQPQHF

d_call: NA
j_call: TRBJ2-1
clone_size: NA
v_call: TRBV30
cdr3_nt: TGTGCCTGGAGTACGGGGGTCCTCTACAATGAGCAGTTCTTC
cdr3_aa: CAWSTGVLYNEQFF

d_call: TRBD1
j_call: TRBJ1-1
clone_size: NA
v_call: TRBV27
cdr3_nt: TGTGCCAGCAGTCCGACGCCGACCTCAGGGGGACCCACTGAAGCTTTCTTT
cdr3_aa: CASSPTPTSGGPTEAFF

d_call: TRBD1
j_call: TRBJ1-1
clone_size: NA
v_call: TRBV29-1
cdr3_nt: TGCAGCGTTGGAGGGGGCCGGAACACTGAAGCTTTCTTT
cdr3_aa: CSVGGGRNTEAFF

d_call: TRBD1
j_call: TRBJ1-3
clone_size: NA
v_call: TRBV9
cdr3_nt: TGTGCCAGCAGCGTCGACAGGGCTGGAAACACCATATATTTT
cdr3_aa: CASSVDRAGNTIYF

d_call: TRBD1
j_call: TRBJ2-7
clone_size: NA
v_call: TRBV2
cdr3_nt: TGTGCCGTCCCCCGGACAGGGCTCGCCGAGCAGTACTTC
cdr3_aa: CAVPRTGLAEQYF

d_call: NA
j_call: TRBJ1-5
clone_size: NA
v_call: TRBV3-1/TRBV3-2
cdr3_nt: TGTGCCAGCAGCCACAGGGGCAATCAGCCCCAGCATTTT
cdr3_aa: CASSHRGNQPQHF

d_call: TRBD1
j_call: TRBJ1-1
clone_size: NA
v_call: TRBV7-8
cdr3_nt: TGTGCCAGCAGCTCCATACAGGGGCTGGGGAACACTGAAGCTTTCTTT
cdr3_aa: CASSSIQGLGNTEAFF

d_call: NA
j_call: TRBJ1-1
clone_size: NA
v_call: TRBV18
cdr3_nt: TGTGCCAGCTCACCAGTCCCAGGTTCTGAAGCTTTCTTT
cdr3_aa: CASSPVPGSEAFF

d_call: TRBD1
j_call: TRBJ2-3
clone_size: NA
v_call: TRBV24-1
cdr3_nt: TGTGCCACCGGGAGGACAGGGCGCGATACGCAGTATTTT
cdr3_aa: CATGRTGRDTQYF

d_call: TRBD1
j_call: TRBJ2-3
clone_size: NA
v_call: TRBV6-5
cdr3_nt: TGTGCCAGCAGTTACCTCCAGGGGGCCGGAGATACGCAGTATTTT
cdr3_aa: CASSYLQGAGDTQYF

d_call: NA
j_call: TRBJ2-3
clone_size: NA
v_call: TRBV9
cdr3_nt: TGTGCCAGCAGCCGGGGAGGACAGGTCACAGATACGCAGTATTTT
cdr3_aa: CASSRGGQVTDTQYF

d_call: NA
j_call: TRBJ2-1
clone_size: NA
v_call: TRBV27
cdr3_nt: TGTGCCAGCGGTAGACTGGCGTATGAGCAGTTCTTC
cdr3_aa: CASGRLAYEQFF

d_call: TRBD1
j_call: TRBJ1-2
clone_size: NA
v_call: TRBV5-1
cdr3_nt: TGCGCCAGCAGCTTGGCCGGACAGGGAGGCTATGGCTACACCTTC
cdr3_aa: CASSLAGQGGYGYTF

d_call: NA
j_call: TRBJ2-1
clone_size: NA
v_call: TRBV12-5
cdr3_nt: TGTGCTAGTGAACAGGATGAGTACAATGAGCAGTTCTTC
cdr3_aa: CASEQDEYNEQFF

d_call: NA
j_call: TRBJ1-2
clone_size: NA
v_call: TRBV3-1/TRBV3-2
cdr3_nt: TGTGCCAGCAGCCAAAGGGAGGATGGCTACACCTTC
cdr3_aa: CASSQREDGYTF

d_call: TRBD1
j_call: TRBJ1-1
clone_size: NA
v_call: TRBV3-1/TRBV3-2
cdr3_nt: TGTGCCAGCAGCGGGACAGGGGGGGCTGAAGCTTTCTTT
cdr3_aa: CASSGTGGAEAFF

d_call: NA
j_call: TRBJ1-4
clone_size: NA
v_call: TRBV7-2
cdr3_nt: TGTGCCAGCAGCCCACAGGGAGAGGGTGAAAAACTGTTTTTT
cdr3_aa: CASSPQGEGEKLFF

d_call: TRBD1
j_call: TRBJ2-2
clone_size: NA
v_call: TRBV10-3
cdr3_nt: TGTGCCATCACTCCTAAAACAGGGGTCGAAGCCGGGGAGCTGTTTTTT
cdr3_aa: CAITPKTGVEAGELFF

d_call: TRBD1
j_call: TRBJ1-1
clone_size: NA
v_call: TRBV24-1
cdr3_nt: TGTGCCACCATGGACAGGACGAACACTGAAGCTTTCTTT
cdr3_aa: CATMDRTNTEAFF

d_call: NA
j_call: TRBJ2-2
clone_size: NA
v_call: TRBV14
cdr3_nt: TGTGCCAGCAGCCGATCACAGGGAGCCACCGGGGAGCTGTTTTTT
cdr3_aa: CASSRSQGATGELFF

d_call: TRBD2
j_call: TRBJ2-1
clone_size: NA
v_call: TRBV2
cdr3_nt: TGTGCCAGCCCAAACCCCGGGGGGAATGAGCAGTTCTTC
cdr3_aa: CASPNPGGNEQFF

d_call: TRBD2
j_call: TRBJ2-3
clone_size: NA
v_call: TRBV28
cdr3_nt: TGTGCCAGCGTTCGACTAGCGGGAGAGTTCACGTCATTATCTAGCACAGATACGCAGTATTTT
cdr3_aa: CASVRLAGEFTSLSSTDTQYF

d_call: TRBD1
j_call: TRBJ2-1
clone_size: NA
v_call: TRBV24-1
cdr3_nt: TGTGCCACCAGTAGGGACAGGACCTCTTCCTACAATGAGCAGTTCTTC
cdr3_aa: CATSRDRTSSYNEQFF

d_call: NA
j_call: TRBJ2-2
clone_size: NA
v_call: TRBV11-3
cdr3_nt: TGTGCCAGCAGCACGGACATGACCACTACACCGGGGGAGCTGTTTTTT
cdr3_aa: CASSTDMTTTPGELFF

d_call: TRBD1
j_call: TRBJ1-1
clone_size: NA
v_call: TRBV18
cdr3_nt: TGTGCCAGCTCACCACGGACAGGCGCCACTGAAGCTTTCTTT
cdr3_aa: CASSPRTGATEAFF

d_call: NA
j_call: TRBJ1-5
clone_size: NA
v_call: TRBV27
cdr3_nt: TGTGCCAGCAGGGGGATGGACACGACCCAGCATTTT
cdr3_aa: CASRGMDTTQHF

d_call: TRBD1
j_call: TRBJ2-2
clone_size: NA
v_call: TRBV18
cdr3_nt: TGTGCCAGCTCACCGACCAGACAGGGGGCTCGGACCGGGGAGCTGTTTTTT
cdr3_aa: CASSPTRQGARTGELFF

d_call: NA
j_call: TRBJ1-2
clone_size: once
v_call: TRBV5-8
cdr3_nt: TGTGCCAGCAGCTTGGGCAGGGTAAACTATGGCTACACCTTC
cdr3_aa: CASSLGRVNYGYTF

d_call: TRBD1
j_call: TRBJ2-1
clone_size: NA
v_call: TRBV28
cdr3_nt: TGTGCCAGCAGTTTCGTCCAGGGGGCCTGGGGGAGACTCTACAATGAGCAGTTCTTC
cdr3_aa: CASSFVQGAWGRLYNEQFF

d_call: TRBD2
j_call: TRBJ2-7
clone_size: few
v_call: TRBV11-2
cdr3_nt: TGTGCCAGCAGCATCGGGGGGCTAGCGGGAGACCACTACGAGCAGTACTTC
cdr3_aa: CASSIGGLAGDHYEQYF

d_call: TRBD1
j_call: TRBJ1-2
clone_size: NA
v_call: TRBV19
cdr3_nt: TGTGCCAGTAGTGGTGGGACAGGGGGCAACTATGGCTACACCTTC
cdr3_aa: CASSGGTGGNYGYTF

d_call: NA
j_call: TRBJ2-2
clone_size: NA
v_call: TRBV7-2
cdr3_nt: TGTGCCAGCAGCTTTAGGGGAGGCACCGGGGAGCTGTTTTTT
cdr3_aa: CASSFRGGTGELFF

d_call: TRBD2
j_call: TRBJ2-2
clone_size: NA
v_call: TRBV5-1
cdr3_nt: TGCGCCAGCAGCTCCCCAAGCGGGAGGGCCGCGGGGGAGCTGTTTTTT
cdr3_aa: CASSSPSGRAAGELFF

d_call: NA
j_call: TRBJ1-1
clone_size: NA
v_call: TRBV28
cdr3_nt: TGTGCCAGCAGTCCGGACAGAATGAACACTGAAGCTTTCTTT
cdr3_aa: CASSPDRMNTEAFF

d_call: TRBD1
j_call: TRBJ1-2
clone_size: few
v_call: TRBV5-1
cdr3_nt: TGCGCCAGCAGCTTAAGACACAGGGGAGAAGGCTACACCTTC
cdr3_aa: CASSLRHRGEGYTF

d_call: NA
j_call: TRBJ1-5
clone_size: NA
v_call: TRBV25-1
cdr3_nt: TGTGCCAGCAGTGAAGGTGGGGCAGGCAATCAGCCCCAGCATTTT
cdr3_aa: CASSEGGAGNQPQHF

d_call: NA
j_call: TRBJ2-3
clone_size: NA
v_call: TRBV7-6
cdr3_nt: TGTGCCAGCAGTTCGGACATCGTTAGCACAGATACGCAGTATTTT
cdr3_aa: CASSSDIVSTDTQYF

d_call: TRBD2
j_call: TRBJ2-3
clone_size: NA
v_call: TRBV30
cdr3_nt: TGTGCCTGGAGTGTAGGTCTAGCGGGAGGGCCGACTAGCACAGATACGCAGTATTTT
cdr3_aa: CAWSVGLAGGPTSTDTQYF

d_call: TRBD1
j_call: TRBJ1-2
clone_size: NA
v_call: TRBV4-2
cdr3_nt: TGTGCCAGCAGCCAAGATCAGGGGGGGACAGGGGGCCACTATGGCTACACCTTC
cdr3_aa: CASSQDQGGTGGHYGYTF

d_call: NA
j_call: TRBJ1-4
clone_size: NA
v_call: TRBV6-5
cdr3_nt: TGTGCCAGCAAGGAGGGATGGGCGAACGAAAAACTGTTTTTT
cdr3_aa: CASKEGWANEKLFF

d_call: TRBD2
j_call: TRBJ2-2
clone_size: NA
v_call: TRBV30
cdr3_nt: TGTGCCTGGAGAGGGCTAGCGGGGCGCACCGGGGAGCTGTTTTTT
cdr3_aa: CAWRGLAGRTGELFF

d_call: NA
j_call: TRBJ1-3
clone_size: NA
v_call: TRBV24-1
cdr3_nt: TGTGCCACCAGTGATTTAGAAGGTAGACTTTCTGGAAACACCATATATTTT
cdr3_aa: CATSDLEGRLSGNTIYF